This TCR beta chain was found in a study of long-term antiretroviral therapy in people with HIV. Broader study findings: ART adherence, viral resistance and therapy changes were not recorded.

The study drew at least one pre-ART and at least two post-ART PBMC samples from every donor. On this clone: Antigen: not known.

The libraries were made with immunoSEQ v3.0 at survey level. The table came from immunoSEQ multiplex PCR; TCRdb's copy has only in-frame clones and leaves some out. Of more than 25,000 clones in the sample, roughly 90% were seen once. This specimen consisted of unsorted PBMCs, obtained 3.1 years after starting antiretroviral therapy. This clonotype was sampled from a man younger than 30 with HIV.

DNA for the CDR3: TGTGCCAGCAGCCCAGAAATTGGCAGGGGACCTAGCACAGATACGCAGTATTTT. Amino acid sequence: CASSPEIGRGPSTDTQYF. The chain couples TRBV7-2 to TRBJ2-3, with a possible D match to TRBD1 (6 bases). V lost 5 bases and J lost 0, with 21 bases in between. The CDR3 sequence is 18 residues long. Germline V gene lookup returns CDR1 SGHTA and CDR2 FQGNSA. The full variable domain, its missing parts supplied by reference TRBV7-2 and TRBJ2-3, is GAGVSQSPSNKVTEKGKDVELRCDPISGHTALYWYRQSLGQGLEFLIYFQGNSAPDKSGLPSDRFSAERTGGSVSTLTIQRTQQEDSAVYLCASSPEIGRGPSTDTQYFGPGTRLTVL.